This TCR beta chain was recovered during a study of cytomegalovirus exposure and HLA in healthy donors. Study-level findings and limits: Researchers reportedly found TCR beta sequences accurately predicted most subjects' HLA-A and HLA-B alleles. A list of around 160 TCR beta chains associated with cytomegalovirus was given. TCR beta sequences numbering roughly 18,000 were associated with HLA alleles at 0.05 false discovery rate in a later analysis.

V lost 0 bases, J lost 7 bases, and 10 bases stayed unmatched. CDR1 is SGHNT and CDR2 is YYREEE in the germline V gene (reference sequence). There are 16 residues in the CDR3. A remark on this clone: Its antigen remains unknown.

PCR involved 60 Vbeta and 13 Jbeta primers. Profiled with immunoSEQ multiplex PCR; TCRdb holds only in-frame clones, not every one. This sample has about 200,000 clones; 12% occur once, and the top ten carry roughly 7.7%. The sequence derives from a man over 45 in good health and CMV-seropositive. Sequencing input: PBMCs. The gene calls are TRBV5-4 and TRBJ2-1; 7 bases match TRBD1. The CDR3 region has the DNA TGTGCCAGCAGCTTGGTTCGGGACAGTTTTATGAATGAGCAGTTCTTC. The encoded protein is CASSLVRDSFMNEQFF.